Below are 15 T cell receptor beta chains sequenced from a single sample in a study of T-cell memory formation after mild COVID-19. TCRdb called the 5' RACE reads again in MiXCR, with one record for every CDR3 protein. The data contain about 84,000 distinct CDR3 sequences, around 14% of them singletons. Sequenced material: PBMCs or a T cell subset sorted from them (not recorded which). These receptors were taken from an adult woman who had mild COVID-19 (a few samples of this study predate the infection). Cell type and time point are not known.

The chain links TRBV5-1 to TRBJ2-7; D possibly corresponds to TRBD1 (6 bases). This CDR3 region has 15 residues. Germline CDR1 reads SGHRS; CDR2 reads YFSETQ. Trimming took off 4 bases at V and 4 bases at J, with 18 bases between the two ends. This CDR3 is CASSLGAGEWYEQYF. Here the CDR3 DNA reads TGCGCCAGCAGCCTTGGGGCAGGGGAGTGGTACGAGCAGTACTTC.

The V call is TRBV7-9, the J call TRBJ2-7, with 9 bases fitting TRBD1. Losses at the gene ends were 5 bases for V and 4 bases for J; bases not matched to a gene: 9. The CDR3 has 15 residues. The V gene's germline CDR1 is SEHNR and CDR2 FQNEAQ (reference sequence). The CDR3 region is CASSDRDREVYEQYF. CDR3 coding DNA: TGTGCCAGCAGCGACCGGGACAGGGAAGTATACGAGCAGTACTTC.

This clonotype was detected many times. CDR3 sequence (DNA): TGCGCCAGCAGCCCGCAACTAGCGGAGAGGGGCGAGCAGTACTTC. Protein sequence: CASSPQLAERGEQYF. This chain links TRBV4-3 with TRBJ2-7; 8 bases map to TRBD2. V dropped 4 bases and J dropped 6; count of bases not matched to a gene: 11. Germline CDR1 reads LGHNA; CDR2 reads YSLEER. The CDR3 totals 15 residues.

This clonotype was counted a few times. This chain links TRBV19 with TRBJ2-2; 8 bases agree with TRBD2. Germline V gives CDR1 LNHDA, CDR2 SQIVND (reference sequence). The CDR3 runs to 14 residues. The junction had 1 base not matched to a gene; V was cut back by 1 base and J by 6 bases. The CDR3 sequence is CASSIAGGSGELFF. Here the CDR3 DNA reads TGTGCCAGTAGTATAGCGGGAGGGTCCGGGGAGCTGTTTTTT.

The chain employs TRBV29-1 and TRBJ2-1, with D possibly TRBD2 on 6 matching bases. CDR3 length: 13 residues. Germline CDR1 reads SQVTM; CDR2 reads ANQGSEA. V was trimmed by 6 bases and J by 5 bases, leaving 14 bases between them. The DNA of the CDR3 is TGCAGCGTGACGCTACTAGCCGACAATGAGCAGTTCTTC. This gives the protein CSVTLLADNEQFF.

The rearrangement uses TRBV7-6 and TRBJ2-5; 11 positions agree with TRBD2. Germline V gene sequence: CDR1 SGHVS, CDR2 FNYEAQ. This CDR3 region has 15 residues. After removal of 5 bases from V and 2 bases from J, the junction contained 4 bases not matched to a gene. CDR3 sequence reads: CASSVSGGEQETQYF. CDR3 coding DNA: TGTGCCAGCAGCGTTAGCGGGGGGGAACAAGAGACCCAGTACTTC.

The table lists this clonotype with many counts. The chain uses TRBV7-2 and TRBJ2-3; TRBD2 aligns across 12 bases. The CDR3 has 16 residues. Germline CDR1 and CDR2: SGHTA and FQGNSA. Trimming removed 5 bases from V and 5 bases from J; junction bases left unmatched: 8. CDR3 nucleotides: TGTGCCAGCAGCCCCTCTAGCGGGGGGGCCTTAGATACGCAGTATTTT. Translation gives CASSPSSGGALDTQYF.

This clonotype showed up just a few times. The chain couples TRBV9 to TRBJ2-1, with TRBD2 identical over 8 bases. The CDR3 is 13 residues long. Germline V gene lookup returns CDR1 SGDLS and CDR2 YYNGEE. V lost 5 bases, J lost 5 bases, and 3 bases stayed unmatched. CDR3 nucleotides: TGTGCCAGCAGGAGCGGGAGTAACAATGAGCAGTTCTTC. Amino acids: CASRSGSNNEQFF.

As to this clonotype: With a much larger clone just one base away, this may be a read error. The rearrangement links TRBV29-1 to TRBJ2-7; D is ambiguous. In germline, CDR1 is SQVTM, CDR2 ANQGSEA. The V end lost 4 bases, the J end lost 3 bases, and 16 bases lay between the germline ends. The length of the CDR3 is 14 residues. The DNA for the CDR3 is TGCAGCGTTGTTCTCGAAGGACCCAACTACGAGCAGTACTTC. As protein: CSVVLEGPNYEQYF.

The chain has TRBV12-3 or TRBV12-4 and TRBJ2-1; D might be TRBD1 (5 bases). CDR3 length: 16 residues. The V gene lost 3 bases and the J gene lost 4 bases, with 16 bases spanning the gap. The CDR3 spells CASSFGRAGSYNEQFF. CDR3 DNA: TGTGCCAGCAGTTTCGGAAGGGCAGGGTCATACAATGAGCAGTTCTTC.

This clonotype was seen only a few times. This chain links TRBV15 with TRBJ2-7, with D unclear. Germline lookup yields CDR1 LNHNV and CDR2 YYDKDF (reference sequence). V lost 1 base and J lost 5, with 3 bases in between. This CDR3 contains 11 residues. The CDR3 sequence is CATSRGNEQYF. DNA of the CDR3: TGTGCCACCAGCAGAGGAAACGAGCAGTACTTC.

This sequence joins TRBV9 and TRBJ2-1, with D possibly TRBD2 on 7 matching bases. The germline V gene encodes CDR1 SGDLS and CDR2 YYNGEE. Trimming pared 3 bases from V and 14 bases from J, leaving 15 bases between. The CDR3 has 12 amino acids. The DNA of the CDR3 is TGTGCCAGCAGCGGACAGAGCGGGACAAAGTTCTTC. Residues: CASSGQSGTKFF.

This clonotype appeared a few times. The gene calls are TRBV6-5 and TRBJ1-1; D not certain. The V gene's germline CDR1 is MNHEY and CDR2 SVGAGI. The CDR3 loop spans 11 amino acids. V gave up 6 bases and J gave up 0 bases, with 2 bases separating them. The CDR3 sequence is CASRVNTEAFF. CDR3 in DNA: TGTGCCAGCAGAGTGAACACTGAAGCTTTCTTT.

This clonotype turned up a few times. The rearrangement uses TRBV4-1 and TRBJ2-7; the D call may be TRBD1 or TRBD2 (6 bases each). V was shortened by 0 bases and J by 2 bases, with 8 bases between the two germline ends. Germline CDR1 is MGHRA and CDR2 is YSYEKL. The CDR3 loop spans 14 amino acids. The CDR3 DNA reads TGCGCCAGCAGCCAAGAGGGGGGCACCTACGAGCAGTACTTC. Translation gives CASSQEGGTYEQYF.

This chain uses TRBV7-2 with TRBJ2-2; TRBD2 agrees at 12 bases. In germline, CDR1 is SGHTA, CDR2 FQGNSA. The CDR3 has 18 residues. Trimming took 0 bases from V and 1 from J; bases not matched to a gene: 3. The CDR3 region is CASSLAMGLAGNTGELFF. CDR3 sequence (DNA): TGTGCCAGCAGCTTAGCAATGGGACTAGCGGGGAACACCGGGGAGCTGTTTTTT.